A selection of T cell receptor beta chains follows, all from one sample in a study of T cells in Graves' hyperthyroidism and ophthalmopathy. Using its own MiXCR run on the multiplex PCR reads, TCRdb lists one record per CDR3 protein. Of some 250,000 distinct CDR3 sequences detected, about 16% appear once; the ten largest clones hold around 30%. Input material: blood. These TCRs come from a woman in her fifties or sixties with Graves' hyperthyroidism that later progressed to Graves' ophthalmopathy. CDR3s leave out the opening cysteine and the closing phenylalanine or tryptophan. The D gene is left open where the match is weak.

TRBV5-1	TRBJ2-7	TRBD1	12	ASSTQGWNYEQY
TRBV25-1	TRBJ1-2	.	12	ASSDWLSNYGYT
TRBV19	TRBJ1-2	.	12	ASSMGQSNYGYT
TRBV10-1	TRBJ2-7	TRBD1	11	ASSRDRTYEQY
TRBV20-1	TRBJ1-1	.	11	SARARSNTEAF
TRBV12-5	TRBJ1-2	.	10	ASGDSRVGYT
TRBV5-1	TRBJ2-5	TRBD1	13	ASSLMGQALETQY
TRBV24-1	TRBJ1-4	.	13	ATSAGPSTNEKLF
TRBV18	TRBJ2-7	TRBD1	12	ASFPGQGAYEQY
TRBV2	TRBJ2-1	TRBD1	14	ASSPPGTGAVNEQF
TRBV18	TRBJ2-5	TRBD1	12	ASSPDRGSETQY
TRBV2	TRBJ2-2	TRBD2	12	ASSVLAGPGELF
TRBV9	TRBJ1-3	.	13	ASSRRVGSGNTIY
TRBV10-3	TRBJ2-7	.	10	AIRSSEPEQY
TRBV2	TRBJ1-4	.	12	ASNAYATNEKLF
TRBV29-1	TRBJ1-1	.	11	SVVRQGRGEAF
TRBV20-1	TRBJ1-1	TRBD1	14	SARGSRGIRNTEAF
TRBV5-6	TRBJ2-7	TRBD2	13	ASSAGLANSYEQY
TRBV7-9	TRBJ1-5	.	14	ASSLGRDFRNQPQH
TRBV5-1	TRBJ1-2	.	11	ASSLQAGDGYT
TRBV3-1	TRBJ2-3	TRBD2	15	ASRQDGGGSRTDTQY
TRBV11-2	TRBJ2-1	TRBD2	13	ANSSTSEKYNEQF
TRBV12-3/TRBV12-4	TRBJ2-7	TRBD2	12	ASSDRAGTGEQY
TRBV7-9	TRBJ1-5	TRBD1	14	ASSLGDRGSNQPQH
TRBV11-2	TRBJ2-7	TRBD2	13	ASSSAGLAGFEQY
TRBV6-6	TRBJ2-3	TRBD1	12	ASSYRDRGYTQY
TRBV20-1	TRBJ2-1	TRBD2	13	SARKPSGRYNEQF
TRBV28	TRBJ2-7	TRBD1	13	ASSLLGTGKYEQY
TRBV20-1	TRBJ1-1	TRBD1	11	SAHRGANTEAF
TRBV18	TRBJ2-7	.	12	ASFTGTSGTEQY
TRBV20-1	TRBJ2-7	.	14	SARNPGAARPYEQY
TRBV29-1	TRBJ1-2	.	11	SATSGNGYGYT
TRBV5-1	TRBJ1-2	TRBD1	12	ASSRTGGNYGYT
TRBV5-5	TRBJ2-7	.	11	ASSLDDSIDQY
TRBV6-5	TRBJ1-5	.	12	ASNVIGINQPQH
TRBV14	TRBJ2-7	.	11	ASSPSEFSEQY
TRBV2	TRBJ2-3	TRBD2	12	ASWGGADTDTQY
TRBV30	TRBJ1-2	.	11	AWSRQFNYGYT
TRBV20-1	TRBJ1-2	.	11	SARDVGRNGYT
TRBV13	TRBJ2-2	.	13	ASSSGQGGTGELF
TRBV5-6	TRBJ2-1	TRBD1	13	ASSRDRGAWNEQF
TRBV14	TRBJ1-1	.	11	ASSQVGGTEAF